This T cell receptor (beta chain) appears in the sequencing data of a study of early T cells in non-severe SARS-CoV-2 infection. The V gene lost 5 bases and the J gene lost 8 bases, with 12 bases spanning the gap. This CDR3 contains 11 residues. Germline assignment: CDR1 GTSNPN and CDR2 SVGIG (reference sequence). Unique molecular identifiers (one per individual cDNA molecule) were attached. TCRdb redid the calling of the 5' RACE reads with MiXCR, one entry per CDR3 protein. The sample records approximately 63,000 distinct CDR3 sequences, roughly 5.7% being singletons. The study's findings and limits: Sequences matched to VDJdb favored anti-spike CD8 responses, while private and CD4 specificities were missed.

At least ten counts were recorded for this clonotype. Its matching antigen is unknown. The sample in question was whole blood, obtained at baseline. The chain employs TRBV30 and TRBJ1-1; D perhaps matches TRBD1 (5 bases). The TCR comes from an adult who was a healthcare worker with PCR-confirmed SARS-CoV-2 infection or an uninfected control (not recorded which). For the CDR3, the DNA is TGTGCCTGGGCATTTCAGGGAGAAGCTTTCTTT. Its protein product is CAWAFQGEAFF.